The 18 T cell receptor beta chains presented below share a single source sample, sequenced in a study of blood T cells in healthy people across ages. A J-beta primer mix and a sample-barcoded 5' primer were used in a second PCR of roughly 6 to 11 cycles. TCRdb independently ran MiXCR on the 5' RACE reads; one entry per CDR3 protein. This table has around 970,000 distinct CDR3 sequences, about 51% appearing once. Sequences were obtained from blood. Receptors originate from a woman aged 60-75 years in good health.

This sequence joins TRBV11-1 and TRBJ2-7, with D possibly matching TRBD1 (5 bases). CDR1 is SGHAT and CDR2 is FQDESV in the germline V gene (reference sequence). V lost 3 bases to trimming and J lost 6 bases, with 18 bases between them. CDR3 size: 15 residues. CDR3: CASSFTAGFPSEQYF. CDR3 in DNA: TGTGCCAGCAGCTTCACGGCAGGGTTTCCTAGCGAGCAGTACTTC.

The V gene is TRBV7-2, the J gene TRBJ2-2; D is perhaps TRBD1 (6 bases). The V end was cut by 5 bases, the J end by 3 bases, with 16 bases between. This CDR3 has 16 amino acids. Germline CDR1 and CDR2: SGHTA and FQGNSA. The CDR3 region is CASSHLWGLDTGELFF. DNA of the CDR3: TGTGCCAGCAGCCACCTGTGGGGGCTAGACACCGGGGAGCTGTTTTTT.

This clonotype came up a few times. The gene calls are TRBV14 and TRBJ2-7, with D hard to call. V lost 3 bases and J lost 3, with 15 bases in between. Germline CDR1 is SGHDN and CDR2 is FVKESK. CDR3 size: 15 residues. CDR3: CASSQVLEGIYEQYF. CDR3 coding DNA: TGTGCCAGCAGCCAGGTTCTAGAAGGAATCTACGAGCAGTACTTC.

The rearrangement joins TRBV20-1 to TRBJ2-3; D is perhaps TRBD2 (6 bases). CDR1 and CDR2 (germline): DFQATT, SNEGSKA (reference sequence). This CDR3 has 15 amino acids. Trimming cost V 1 base and J 2 bases, with 13 bases left between them. In nucleotides, the CDR3 is TGCAGTGCTAGAGGAGACGGGAGACACACAGATACGCAGTATTTT. Protein sequence: CSARGDGRHTDTQYF.

This rearrangement joins TRBV7-9 to TRBJ2-1, with 8 bases aligning to TRBD2. V gave up 5 bases and J gave up 5 bases; unmatched junction bases: 11. The CDR3 extends over 16 amino acids. The germline CDR1 and CDR2 sequences are SEHNR and FQNEAQ (reference sequence). CDR3 in amino acids: CASSQTPSGSNNEQFF. In DNA form, the CDR3 reads TGTGCCAGCAGCCAGACGCCCAGCGGGAGTAACAATGAGCAGTTCTTC.

This clonotype has a handful of counts. The chain carries TRBV7-2 and TRBJ2-1; 12 bases match TRBD2. With V trimmed by 1 base and J by 9 bases, 4 bases remained unmatched. The CDR3 totals 15 residues. CDR1 and CDR2 (germline): SGHTA, FQGNSA. The CDR3 DNA follows: TGTGCCAGCAGCTTAGTCCTAGCGGGAGGGGTTGAGCAGTTCTTC. Protein: CASSLVLAGGVEQFF.

The J gene is TRBJ2-4, the V gene TRBV11-2; no clear D. The J call may be faulty, since TRBJ2-7 better matches the DNA end. This CDR3 contains 14 residues. Germline V gene lookup returns CDR1 SGHAT and CDR2 FQNNGV. The CDR3 coding sequence is TGTGCCAGCAGCTTAGGAACGTCTACCTACGAGCAGTACTTC. Translating gives CASSLGTSTYEQYF.

The rearrangement links TRBV5-1 to TRBJ2-5; D may be TRBD2 (6 bases). The CDR3 sequence is 15 residues long. CDR1 and CDR2 from the germline V gene are SGHRS and YFSETQ. Trimming stripped 3 bases from V and 2 bases from J, with 14 bases between. The CDR3 region is CASSWSGGIQETQYF. The CDR3 DNA is TGCGCCAGCAGCTGGTCTGGCGGGATTCAAGAGACCCAGTACTTC.

This clonotype showed up many times. This sequence joins TRBV7-2 and TRBJ2-3; no reliable D call. The V gene lost 5 bases and the J gene lost 2 bases, with 5 bases spanning the gap. The CDR3 length is 12 residues. Germline V gene lookup returns CDR1 SGHTA and CDR2 FQGNSA. The CDR3 DNA reads TGTGCCAGCAGCCGTAACACAGATACGCAGTATTTT. It yields the protein CASSRNTDTQYF.

The V and J genes are TRBV4-3 and TRBJ2-4; 12 bases line up with TRBD2. CDR3 length: 16 amino acids. The germline gives CDR1 LGHNA, CDR2 YSLEER. Unmatched junction bases numbered 5, after V lost 4 bases and J lost 4 bases. The CDR3 loop reads CASSPRTSGIKNIQYF. The DNA for the CDR3 is TGCGCCAGCAGCCCCAGGACTAGCGGGATAAAAAACATTCAGTACTTC.

A few counts support this clonotype. This sequence joins TRBV4-1 and TRBJ2-7, with 15 bases that match TRBD2. The CDR3 loop spans 22 amino acids. Germline loops: CDR1 MGHRA, CDR2 YSYEKL. V lost 5 bases to trimming and J lost 0 bases; unmatched junction nucleotides: 20. In DNA, the CDR3 is TGCGCCAGCAGCAATCGGGCTGAATGGGGTAAGGGACTAGCGGGAGGCTCCTACGAGCAGTACTTC. Residues: CASSNRAEWGKGLAGGSYEQYF.

V is TRBV6-5 and J is TRBJ2-1, with TRBD2 matching over 7 bases. The CDR3 sequence is 14 residues long. V gave up 6 bases and J gave up 12 bases; unmatched junction bases: 14. The germline gives CDR1 MNHEY, CDR2 SVGAGI. The CDR3 bases are TGTGCCAGCAGGGCTAAGACTAGCCCCTGGGGGCAGTTCTTC. It specifies CASRAKTSPWGQFF.

The chain links TRBV14 to TRBJ1-1, with D possibly matching TRBD1 (5 bases). V was pared by 8 bases and J by 0 bases, with 13 bases between. Germline V gene sequence: CDR1 SGHDN, CDR2 FVKESK. CDR3 length: 14 amino acids. The CDR3 nucleotides are TGTGCCAGCCATCGGGGGTTGATGAACACTGAAGCTTTCTTT. Its protein is CASHRGLMNTEAFF.

This clonotype was detected a few times. The chain has TRBV7-9 and TRBJ2-7; D might be TRBD1 (6 bases). CDR3 length: 12 residues. V gave up 3 bases and J gave up 6 bases, with 9 bases separating them. Germline V gene data show CDR1 as SEHNR and CDR2 as FQNEAQ (reference sequence). CDR3 in DNA: TGTGCCAGCAGCTTGAACAGGGCCGAGCAGTACTTC. This codes for CASSLNRAEQYF.

The chain uses TRBV11-2 and TRBJ2-3; no definite D call. This CDR3 comprises 14 residues. The V gene lost 2 bases and the J gene lost 3 bases, with 9 bases spanning the gap. The germline gives CDR1 SGHAT, CDR2 FQNNGV. In DNA form, the CDR3 reads TGTGCCAGCAGCTTATACCTAGTAACAGATACGCAGTATTTT. It encodes CASSLYLVTDTQYF. Full variable domain (rest looked up from reference TRBV11-2 and TRBJ2-3): EAGVAQSPRYKIIEKRQSVAFWCNPISGHATLYWYQQILGQGPKLLIQFQNNGVVDDSQLPKDRFSAERLKGVDSTLKIQPAKLEDSAVYLCASSLYLVTDTQYFGPGTRLTVL.

Note on this clonotype: A much larger clone lies one base from this, so it may be a read error. This chain links TRBV7-9 with TRBJ2-6; no clear D. Between the trimmed V and J ends, which lost 5 bases and 0 bases, there was a span of 5 bases. This CDR3 has 14 residues. Germline lookup yields CDR1 SEHNR and CDR2 FQNEAQ (reference sequence). CDR3 nucleotides: TGTGCCAGCAGCATCCTCTCTGGGGCCAACGTCCTGACTTTC. Protein: CASSILSGANVLTF.

V and J are TRBV4-1 and TRBJ2-7; 9 bases fit TRBD2. After removal of 2 bases from V and 5 bases from J, the junction contained 4 bases not matched to a gene. The CDR3 length is 14 residues. The germline CDR1 and CDR2 sequences are MGHRA and YSYEKL. CDR3 loop: CASSQLAGSHEQYF. DNA for the CDR3: TGCGCCAGCAGCCAACTAGCGGGATCCCACGAGCAGTACTTC.

The V gene is TRBV5-1, the J gene TRBJ2-1, with D possibly TRBD2 on 6 matching bases. Between the trimmed V and J ends, which lost 1 base and 1 base, there was a span of 24 bases. The length of the CDR3 is 20 residues. Germline CDR1 SGHRS, CDR2 YFSETQ. The DNA for the CDR3 is TGCGCCAGCAGCTTGATTTTTCGGGAGCAGTGGACTAAATCCTACAATGAGCAGTTCTTC. The encoded protein is CASSLIFREQWTKSYNEQFF.